Listed below are T cell receptor beta chains from one sample, sequenced in a study of blood T cell repertoires in COVID-19. Measured with immunoSEQ multiplex PCR; TCRdb has only the in-frame clones, and not every one. The data show some 120,000 clones, more than 65% seen once. The source material was peripheral blood. These TCRs come from a woman between 65 and 79 years old with acute or convalescent COVID-19. Both conserved end residues are part of each CDR3. A D gene is named only where the DNA matches it firmly. Size is omitted from some rows. Given values are once, few, many or a class for expanded clones.

d_gene: .; j_gene: TRBJ1-2; v_gene: TRBV18; abundance: .; CDR3nt: TGTGCCAGCTCCCCTGGGAGCCAGGGGGGCTACACCTTC; CDR3aa: CASSPGSQGGYTF
d_gene: .; j_gene: TRBJ1-2; v_gene: TRBV7-8; abundance: many; CDR3nt: TGTGCCAGCAGCTTAGGCAACAGGGCCGACTATGGCTACACCTTC; CDR3aa: CASSLGNRADYGYTF
d_gene: TRBD2; j_gene: TRBJ2-1; v_gene: TRBV19; abundance: .; CDR3nt: TGTGCCAGTAGTAACGGACTAGCGGGAGCGTTCTCCTACAATGAGCAGTTCTTC; CDR3aa: CASSNGLAGAFSYNEQFF
d_gene: TRBD2; j_gene: TRBJ2-7; v_gene: TRBV7-9; abundance: .; CDR3nt: TGTGCCAGCAGCAGGGAGGGGAACTACGAGCAGTACTTC; CDR3aa: CASSREGNYEQYF
d_gene: .; j_gene: TRBJ1-1; v_gene: TRBV7-7; abundance: .; CDR3nt: TGTGCTAGCAGCTTAGATCGGAACACTGAAGCTTTCTTT; CDR3aa: CASSLDRNTEAFF
d_gene: TRBD1; j_gene: TRBJ1-1; v_gene: TRBV29-1; abundance: .; CDR3nt: TGCAGCGCTGGACAGGGGCACACTGAAGCTTTCTTT; CDR3aa: CSAGQGHTEAFF
d_gene: TRBD1; j_gene: TRBJ2-4; v_gene: TRBV18; abundance: .; CDR3nt: TGTGCCAGCTCACTTACAGGGGACCAAAACATTCAGTACTTC; CDR3aa: CASSLTGDQNIQYF
d_gene: .; j_gene: TRBJ1-1; v_gene: TRBV6-5; abundance: .; CDR3nt: TGTGCCAGCAGACGGGACTGGAACACTGAAGCTTTCTTT; CDR3aa: CASRRDWNTEAFF
d_gene: .; j_gene: TRBJ2-1; v_gene: TRBV7-7; abundance: .; CDR3nt: TGTGCTAGCAGCCGTGCGGGCTTCAACAATGAGCAGTTCTTC; CDR3aa: CASSRAGFNNEQFF
d_gene: TRBD2; j_gene: TRBJ2-3; v_gene: TRBV5-1; abundance: .; CDR3nt: TGCGCCAGCAGCTTTCAGGGACTAGACACAGATACGCAGTATTTT; CDR3aa: CASSFQGLDTDTQYF
d_gene: .; j_gene: TRBJ2-4; v_gene: TRBV5-4; abundance: few; CDR3nt: TGTGCCAGCAGCTTCACTTCTACTTTAGCCAAAAACATTCAGTACTTC; CDR3aa: CASSFTSTLAKNIQYF
d_gene: TRBD2; j_gene: TRBJ2-3; v_gene: TRBV12-5; abundance: once; CDR3nt: TGTGCTAGTGGTTTTTCTAGCGGGAGCCCACCGTCGCATTTT; CDR3aa: CASGFSSGSPPSHF
d_gene: TRBD2; j_gene: TRBJ2-3; v_gene: TRBV4-3; abundance: .; CDR3nt: TGCGCCAGCAGCCTGACGTTAGCGGGGGGCCCTGATACGCAGTATTTT; CDR3aa: CASSLTLAGGPDTQYF
d_gene: .; j_gene: TRBJ1-5; v_gene: TRBV7-9; abundance: .; CDR3nt: TGTGCCAGCAGCTTAGATAACAGGGATCAGCCCCAGCATTTT; CDR3aa: CASSLDNRDQPQHF
d_gene: TRBD1; j_gene: TRBJ1-2; v_gene: TRBV7-2; abundance: .; CDR3nt: TGTGCCAGCAGCTCGGGACAGTGGGTAAACTATGGCTACACCTTC; CDR3aa: CASSSGQWVNYGYTF
d_gene: TRBD1; j_gene: TRBJ2-7; v_gene: TRBV27; abundance: .; CDR3nt: TGTGCCAGCAGTTTATCCCGACAGGGCGGTTACGAGCAGTACTTC; CDR3aa: CASSLSRQGGYEQYF
d_gene: TRBD1; j_gene: TRBJ1-1; v_gene: TRBV6-1; abundance: few; CDR3nt: TGTGCCAGCAGTGGGGGTAGGGGGCCCATAACAGCTGAAGCTTTCTTT; CDR3aa: CASSGGRGPITAEAFF
d_gene: TRBD1; j_gene: TRBJ1-6; v_gene: TRBV2; abundance: .; CDR3nt: TGTGCCAGCACCGGGGACAGGGGTAATTCACCCCTCCACTTT; CDR3aa: CASTGDRGNSPLHF
d_gene: .; j_gene: TRBJ1-1; v_gene: TRBV5-6; abundance: .; CDR3nt: TGTGCCAGCAGCTTCCGCGGTTCTGGGAACACTGAAGCTTTCTTT; CDR3aa: CASSFRGSGNTEAFF
d_gene: TRBD1; j_gene: TRBJ1-2; v_gene: TRBV5-6; abundance: .; CDR3nt: TGTGCCAGCAGCTTTACAGGGGGCGTCTATGGCTACACCTTC; CDR3aa: CASSFTGGVYGYTF
d_gene: TRBD1; j_gene: TRBJ1-2; v_gene: TRBV6-5; abundance: once; CDR3nt: TGTGCCAGCAGTTCTGGACAGGGCGACATGAGGTATGGCTACACCTTC; CDR3aa: CASSSGQGDMRYGYTF
d_gene: TRBD1; j_gene: TRBJ1-2; v_gene: TRBV25-1; abundance: .; CDR3nt: TGTGCCAGCAGTGAAAGGTTGAGGGACAGGGATGGCTACACCTTC; CDR3aa: CASSERLRDRDGYTF
d_gene: TRBD2; j_gene: TRBJ2-3; v_gene: TRBV2; abundance: .; CDR3nt: TGTGCCAGCAGTGATTACGGGAGGGCGGCAGATACGCAGTATTTT; CDR3aa: CASSDYGRAADTQYF